Below are 13 T cell receptor beta chains sequenced from a single sample in a study of OX40 agonist ivuxolimab in advanced cancers. Some clones are missing from TCRdb's copy, which holds only in-frame ones; the method was immunoSEQ multiplex PCR. The sample consists of 70,000 to 95,000 clones, 90% of them appearing once. Sequenced material: CD4+ or CD8+ T cells sorted from blood, taken in a trial of the OX40 agonist ivuxolimab. The receptors stem from an adult with an advanced solid tumor such as melanoma, head and neck, liver or kidney cancer.

J is TRBJ2-1 and V is TRBV28, with D perhaps TRBD1 or TRBD2 (5 bases each). CDR1 MDHEN and CDR2 SYDVKM come from the germline V gene. CDR3 size: 15 residues. Deletions cut 5 bases from V and 2 bases from J, with 13 bases between. The CDR3, as DNA: TGTGCCAGCAGTACTCCGGGACGTACCTACAATGAGCAGTTCTTC. Amino acids: CASSTPGRTYNEQFF.

The chain joins TRBV18 to TRBJ2-3; TRBD1 matches at 8 bases. Trimming took 5 bases from V and 0 from J; bases not matched to a gene: 4. CDR1 and CDR2 from the germline V gene are KGHSH and LQKENI. CDR3 length: 15 amino acids. The CDR3 region has the DNA TGTGCCAGCTCAATTCAGGGGGCGAGCACAGATACGCAGTATTTT. Protein: CASSIQGASTDTQYF.

V is TRBV19 and J is TRBJ1-2, with D unclear. The CDR3 has 14 residues. CDR1 LNHDA and CDR2 SQIVND come from the germline V gene (reference sequence). The germline V and J ends were trimmed by 3 bases and 8 bases, with 16 bases remaining between them. The CDR3 spells CASSMLSHPGGYTF. The DNA for the CDR3 is TGTGCCAGTAGTATGTTGAGCCACCCGGGGGGCTACACCTTC. Full variable domain (missing parts from reference TRBV19 and TRBJ1-2): DGGITQSPKYLFRKEGQNVTLSCEQNLNHDAMYWYRQDPGQGLRLIYYSQIVNDFQKGDIAEGYSVSREKKESFPLTVTSAQKNPTAFYLCASSMLSHPGGYTFGSGTRLTVV.

This chain connects TRBV28 to TRBJ1-2; 8 positions match TRBD1. V shed 4 bases and J 7 bases; nucleotides not matched to a gene: 8. The CDR3 extends over 14 amino acids. Per germline, CDR1 MDHEN and CDR2 SYDVKM. CDR3 in DNA: TGTGCCAGCAGTTCACCGACAGGGGACTTTGGCTACACCTTC. Its translation: CASSSPTGDFGYTF.

The chain employs TRBV9 and TRBJ2-3, with 13 bases fitting TRBD2. Germline loops: CDR1 SGDLS, CDR2 YYNGEE. J was trimmed by 4 bases and V by 4 bases; bases with no gene match: 9. This CDR3 contains 17 residues. The CDR3 coding sequence is TGTGCCAGCAGCCCCTGGGGACTAGCGGGGCGCGCAGATACGCAGTATTTT. This translates into CASSPWGLAGRADTQYF. The entire variable domain, with the rest obtained from reference TRBV9 and TRBJ2-3, is as follows: DSGVTQTPKHLITATGQRVTLRCSPRSGDLSVYWYQQSLDQGLQFLIQYYNGEERAKGNILERFSAQQFPDLHSELNLSSLELGDSALYFCASSPWGLAGRADTQYFGPGTRLTVL.

The gene calls are TRBV10-3 and TRBJ2-5, with a weak D call TRBD1 (5 bases). This CDR3 region has 13 residues. The germline V and J ends were trimmed by 3 bases and 9 bases, with 14 bases remaining between them. Germline CDR1 reads ENHRY; CDR2 reads SYGVKD. Here the CDR3 reads CAISDSQDIAQYF. The CDR3 region has the DNA TGTGCCATCAGTGATTCTCAGGACATCGCCCAGTACTTC.

The V call is TRBV19, the J call TRBJ2-2; no clear D. V was clipped by 5 bases and J by 5 bases, with 6 bases between them. This CDR3 contains 12 residues. CDR1 is LNHDA, CDR2 SQIVND, per germline (reference sequence). The CDR3 sequence is CASSPITGELFF. The CDR3 coding sequence is TGTGCCAGTAGTCCCATTACCGGGGAGCTGTTTTTT.

About this clone: The germline gene is not matched at one end of the junction; a read error may be the cause. This chain uses TRBV2 with TRBJ1-4; tentatively, D is TRBD1 (5 bases). The CDR3 covers 14 residues. Germline lookup yields CDR1 SNHLY and CDR2 FYNNEI. The CDR3 coding sequence is TGTGCCAGCAGCGAAGGGCAGGGAAGTGAAAAACTGTTTTTT. Amino acid sequence: CASSEGQGSEKLFF.

This chain connects TRBV5-1 to TRBJ1-1; 9 nucleotides agree with TRBD1. The CDR3 extends over 14 amino acids. Trimming took 5 bases from V and 3 from J; bases not matched to a gene: 5. Germline CDR1 SGHRS, CDR2 YFSETQ. In DNA, the CDR3 is TGCGCCAGCAGGAAACAGGGGGCGGACACTGAAGCTTTCTTT. It codes for CASRKQGADTEAFF.

This chain links TRBV28 with TRBJ2-2; D may match TRBD1 or TRBD2 (5 bases each). The CDR3 loop spans 16 amino acids. The V and J ends lost 3 bases and 3 bases respectively, with 14 bases between them. Germline CDR1 MDHEN, CDR2 SYDVKM. The CDR3 spells CASSLGRWGYTGELFF. CDR3 nucleotides: TGTGCCAGCAGTTTGGGCCGGTGGGGGTACACCGGGGAGCTGTTTTTT.

CDR3 sequence: CASSRVGYTF. DNA for the CDR3: TGCGCCAGCAGTCGGGTGGGCTACACCTTC. The chain has TRBV23-1 and TRBJ1-2; no clear D. TRBV23-1 is an ORF, with its function uncertain. The V end lost 4 bases, the J end lost 8 bases, and 5 bases lay between the germline ends. The CDR3 loop spans 10 amino acids.

The chain links TRBV18 to TRBJ1-2; D possibly corresponds to TRBD1 (6 bases). The CDR3 runs 13 residues. Germline values: CDR1 KGHSH, CDR2 LQKENI. V lost 2 bases and J 8 bases, leaving 12 bases between the germline ends. The CDR3 sequence: CASSPNRERGYTF. CDR3 DNA: TGTGCCAGCTCACCAAACAGGGAAAGAGGCTACACCTTC.

The chain carries TRBV19 and TRBJ1-1, with TRBD1 identical over 8 bases. Trimming cost V 8 bases and J 1 base; bases outside gene matches: 0. The germline CDR1 and CDR2 sequences are LNHDA and SQIVND (reference sequence). The CDR3 is made up of 12 amino acids. CDR3 sequence: CASDRGNTEAFF. CDR3 sequence (DNA): TGTGCCAGTGACAGGGGGAACACTGAAGCTTTCTTT.